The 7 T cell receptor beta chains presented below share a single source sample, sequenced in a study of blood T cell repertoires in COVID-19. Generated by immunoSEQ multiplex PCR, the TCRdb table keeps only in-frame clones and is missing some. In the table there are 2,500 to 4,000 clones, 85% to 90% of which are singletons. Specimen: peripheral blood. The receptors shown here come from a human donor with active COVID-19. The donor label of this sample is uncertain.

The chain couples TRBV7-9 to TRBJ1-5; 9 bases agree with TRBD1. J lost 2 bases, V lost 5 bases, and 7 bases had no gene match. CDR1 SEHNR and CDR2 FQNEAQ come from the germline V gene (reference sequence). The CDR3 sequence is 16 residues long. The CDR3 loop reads CASSTTGGPGNQPQHF. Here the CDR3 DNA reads TGTGCCAGCAGCACCACAGGGGGCCCGGGCAATCAGCCCCAGCATTTT.

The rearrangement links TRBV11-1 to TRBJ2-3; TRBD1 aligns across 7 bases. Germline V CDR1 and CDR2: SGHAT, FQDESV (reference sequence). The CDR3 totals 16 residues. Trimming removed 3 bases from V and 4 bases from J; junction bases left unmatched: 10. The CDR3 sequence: CASSLNRGLGADTQYF. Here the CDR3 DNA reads TGTGCCAGCAGCTTGAACAGGGGCTTGGGGGCAGATACGCAGTATTTT.

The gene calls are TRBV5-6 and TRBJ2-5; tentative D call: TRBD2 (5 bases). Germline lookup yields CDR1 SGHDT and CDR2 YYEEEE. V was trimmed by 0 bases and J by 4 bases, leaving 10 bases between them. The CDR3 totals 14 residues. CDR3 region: CASSLGGVGETQYF. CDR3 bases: TGTGCCAGCAGCTTGGGGGGAGTAGGAGAGACCCAGTACTTC.

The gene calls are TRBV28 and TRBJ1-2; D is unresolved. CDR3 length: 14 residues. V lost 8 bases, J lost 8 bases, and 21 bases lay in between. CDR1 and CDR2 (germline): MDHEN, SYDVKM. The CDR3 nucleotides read TGTGCCAGCCGTACTTTTTCCCTTTCCCTGGGCTACACCTTC. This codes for CASRTFSLSLGYTF.

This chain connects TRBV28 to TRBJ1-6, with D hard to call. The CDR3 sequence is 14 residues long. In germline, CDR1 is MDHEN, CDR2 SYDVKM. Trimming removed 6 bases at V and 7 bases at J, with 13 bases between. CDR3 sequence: CASSLPYTNSPLHF. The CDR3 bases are TGTGCCAGCAGCCTACCTTATACCAATTCACCCCTCCACTTT.

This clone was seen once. CDR3 protein: CASSGISYNSPLHF. The CDR3 DNA sequence: TGTGCCAGCAGCGGGATCTCCTATAATTCACCCCTCCACTTT. This chain joins TRBV6-5 and TRBJ1-6; no firm D call. The V gene's germline CDR1 is MNHEY and CDR2 SVGAGI. The CDR3 consists of 14 residues. V lost 6 bases to trimming and J lost 0 bases, with 6 bases between them.

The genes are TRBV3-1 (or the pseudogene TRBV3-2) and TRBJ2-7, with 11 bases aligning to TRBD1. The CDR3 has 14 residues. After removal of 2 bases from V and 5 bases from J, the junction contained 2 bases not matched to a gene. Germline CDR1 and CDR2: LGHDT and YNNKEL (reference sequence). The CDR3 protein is CASSQRTGGNEQYF. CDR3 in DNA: TGTGCCAGCAGCCAACGGACAGGGGGCAACGAGCAGTACTTC.